This T cell receptor (beta chain) was sequenced during a study of T cells in Graves' hyperthyroidism and ophthalmopathy. Amplified TCR beta CDR3 regions derived from RNA transcripts. First-round RT-PCR of the TCR CDR3 relied on the HTBI primer set. TCRdb re-called the multiplex PCR reads through MiXCR, storing one row per CDR3 protein. Found here are about 250,000 distinct CDR3 sequences, about 20% of them singletons; the top ten hold about 60%. Points from the study as a whole: Median prediction lead before ophthalmopathy onset was 5 to 7.5 months with the model.

Exclusion followed for patients with uncontrolled infection, other autoimmune disease, pregnancy or lactation. This clonotype was seen repeatedly, ten times or more. The antigen is not known. The V segment lost 6 bases and the J segment 0 bases; nucleotides outside the gene matches: 2. This CDR3 has 14 amino acids. V and J are TRBV12-3 or TRBV12-4 and TRBJ2-1, with 7 bases that match TRBD2. Source material: blood. This TCR derives from a man aged 25-45 years with Graves' ophthalmopathy. The CDR3 coding sequence is TGTGCCAGCAGGCGACTAGCCTCCTACAATGAGCAGTTCTTC. Translating it yields CASRRLASYNEQFF.